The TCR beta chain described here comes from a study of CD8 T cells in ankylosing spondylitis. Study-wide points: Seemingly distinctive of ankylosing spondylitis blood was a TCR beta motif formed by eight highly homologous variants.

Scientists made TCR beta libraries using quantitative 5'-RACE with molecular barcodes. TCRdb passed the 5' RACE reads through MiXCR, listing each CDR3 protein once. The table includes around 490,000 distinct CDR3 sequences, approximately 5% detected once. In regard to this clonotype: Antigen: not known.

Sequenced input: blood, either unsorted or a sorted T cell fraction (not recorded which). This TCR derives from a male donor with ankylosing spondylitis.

This CDR3 reads CSARDLAAGLEIARPDTQYF. DNA for the CDR3: TGCAGTGCTAGAGATCTCGCGGCCGGGCTAGAAATTGCAAGGCCAGATACGCAGTATTTT. The chain combines TRBV20-1 with TRBJ2-3; no reliable D call. Germline loops: CDR1 DFQATT, CDR2 SNEGSKA (reference sequence). Trimming left V 0 bases short and J 4 bases short, with 29 bases between. This CDR3 has 20 amino acids.